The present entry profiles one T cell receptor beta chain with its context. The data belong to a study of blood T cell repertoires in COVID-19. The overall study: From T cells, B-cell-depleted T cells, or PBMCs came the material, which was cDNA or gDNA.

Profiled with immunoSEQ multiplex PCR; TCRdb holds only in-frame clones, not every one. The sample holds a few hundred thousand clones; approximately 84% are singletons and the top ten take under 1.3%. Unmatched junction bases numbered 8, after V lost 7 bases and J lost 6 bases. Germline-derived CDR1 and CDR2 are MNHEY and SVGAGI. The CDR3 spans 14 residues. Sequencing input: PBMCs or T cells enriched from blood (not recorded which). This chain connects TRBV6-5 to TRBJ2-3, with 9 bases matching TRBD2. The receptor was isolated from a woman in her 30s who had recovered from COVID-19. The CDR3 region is CASTPLSGGDTQYF. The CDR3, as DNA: TGTGCCAGCACCCCTCTAAGCGGGGGGGATACGCAGTATTTT.